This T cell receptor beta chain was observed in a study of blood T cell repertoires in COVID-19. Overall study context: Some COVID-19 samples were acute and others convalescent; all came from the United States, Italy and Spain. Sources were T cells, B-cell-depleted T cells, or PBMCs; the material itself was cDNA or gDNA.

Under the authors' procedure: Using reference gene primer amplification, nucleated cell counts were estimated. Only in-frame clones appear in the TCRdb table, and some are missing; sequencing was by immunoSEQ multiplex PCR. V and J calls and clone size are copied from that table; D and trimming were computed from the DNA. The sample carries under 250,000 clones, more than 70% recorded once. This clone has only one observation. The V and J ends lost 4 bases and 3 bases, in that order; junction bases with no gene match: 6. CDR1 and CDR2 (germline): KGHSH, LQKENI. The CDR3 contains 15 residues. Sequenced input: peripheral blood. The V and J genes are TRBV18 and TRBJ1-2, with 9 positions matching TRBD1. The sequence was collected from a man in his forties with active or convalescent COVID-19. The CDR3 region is CASSQTGGRDYGYTF. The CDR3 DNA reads TGTGCCAGCTCACAGACAGGGGGTCGTGACTATGGCTACACCTTC.